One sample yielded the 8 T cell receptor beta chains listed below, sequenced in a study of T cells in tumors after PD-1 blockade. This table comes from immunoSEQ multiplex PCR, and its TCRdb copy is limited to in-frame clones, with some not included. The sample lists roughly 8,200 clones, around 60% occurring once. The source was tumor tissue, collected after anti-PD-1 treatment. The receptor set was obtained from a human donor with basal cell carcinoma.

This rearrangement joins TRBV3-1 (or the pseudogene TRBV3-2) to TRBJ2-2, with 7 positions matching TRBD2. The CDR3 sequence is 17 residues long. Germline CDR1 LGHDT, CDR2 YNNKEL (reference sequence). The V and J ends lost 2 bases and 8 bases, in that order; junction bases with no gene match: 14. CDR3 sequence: CASSQSKSGVGPGELFF. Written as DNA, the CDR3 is TGTGCCAGCAGCCAAAGTAAAAGCGGGGTCGGTCCTGGGGAGCTGTTTTTT.

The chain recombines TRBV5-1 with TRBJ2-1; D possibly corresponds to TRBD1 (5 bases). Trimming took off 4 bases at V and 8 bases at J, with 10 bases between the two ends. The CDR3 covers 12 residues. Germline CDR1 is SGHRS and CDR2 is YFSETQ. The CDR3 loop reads CASSQIRDEQFF. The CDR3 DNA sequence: TGCGCCAGCAGCCAAATCAGGGATGAGCAGTTCTTC.

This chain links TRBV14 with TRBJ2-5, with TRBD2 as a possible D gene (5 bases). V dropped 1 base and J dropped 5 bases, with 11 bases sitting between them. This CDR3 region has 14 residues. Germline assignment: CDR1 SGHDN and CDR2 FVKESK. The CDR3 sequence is CASSQGGRWETQYF. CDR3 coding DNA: TGTGCCAGCAGCCAAGGCGGGCGGTGGGAGACCCAGTACTTC.

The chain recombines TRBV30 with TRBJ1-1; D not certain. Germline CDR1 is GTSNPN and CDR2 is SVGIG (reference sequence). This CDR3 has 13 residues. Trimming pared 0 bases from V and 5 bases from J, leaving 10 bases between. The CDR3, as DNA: TGTGCCTGGAGTGTACGGAGGAGGACTGAAGCTTTCTTT. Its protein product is CAWSVRRRTEAFF.

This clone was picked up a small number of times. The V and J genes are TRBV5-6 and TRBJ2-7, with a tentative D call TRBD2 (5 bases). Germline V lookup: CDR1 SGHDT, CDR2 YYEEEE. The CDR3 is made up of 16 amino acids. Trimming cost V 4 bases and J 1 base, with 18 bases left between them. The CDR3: CASSPEGRSISYEQYF. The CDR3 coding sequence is TGTGCCAGCAGCCCCGAGGGCAGGTCGATATCCTACGAGCAGTACTTC.

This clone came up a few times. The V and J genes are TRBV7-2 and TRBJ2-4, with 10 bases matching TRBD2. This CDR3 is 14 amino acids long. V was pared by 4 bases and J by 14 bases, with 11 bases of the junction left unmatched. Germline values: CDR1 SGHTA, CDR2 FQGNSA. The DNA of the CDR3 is TGTGCCAGCAGCTCCCCACTAGCGGGGACCGATAAGTACTTC. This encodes CASSSPLAGTDKYF.

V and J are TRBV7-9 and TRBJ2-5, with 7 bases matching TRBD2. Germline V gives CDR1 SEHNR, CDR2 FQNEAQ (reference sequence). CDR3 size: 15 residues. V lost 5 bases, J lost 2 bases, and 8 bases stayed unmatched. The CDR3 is CASSPWGGTQETQYF. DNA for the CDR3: TGTGCCAGCAGCCCCTGGGGGGGGACTCAAGAGACCCAGTACTTC.

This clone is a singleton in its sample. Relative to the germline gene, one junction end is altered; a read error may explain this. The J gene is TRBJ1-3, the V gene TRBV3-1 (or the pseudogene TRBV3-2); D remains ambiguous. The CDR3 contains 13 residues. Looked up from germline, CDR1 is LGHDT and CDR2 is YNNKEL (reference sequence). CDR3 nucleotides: TGTGCCAGCAGCCAAATCCCTGGTAACACCATATATTTT. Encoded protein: CASSQIPGNTIYF.